The entry that follows covers one T cell receptor (beta chain) sequence. What it binds is unknown. The CDR3 is made up of 18 amino acids. Germline CDR1 and CDR2: SGHRS and YFSETQ. Trimming cost V 0 bases and J 1 base; bases outside gene matches: 13. This sample was included in a study of monozygotic twins with cystic fibrosis. General study findings and limits: Low clonality (median about 0.0095) suggested a mostly naive repertoire. Monozygotic CF twins shared more identical nucleotide clonotypes than unrelated patients. In 13 of 16 pairs, V gene usage was closest to the co-twin's.

Only in-frame clones appear in the TCRdb table, and some are missing; sequencing was by immunoSEQ multiplex PCR. The top ten hold over 0.45% of the sample, which has 10,000 to 15,000 clones, about 82% seen once. The sequenced sample was blood. This TCR derives from a man aged 18 to 30 with cystic fibrosis. The V gene is TRBV5-1, the J gene TRBJ2-7; 7 bases are shared with TRBD2. The CDR3 DNA follows: TGCGCCAGCAGCTTGGCCTTTTCGGGGGGATTGGCTTCCTACGAGCAGTACTTC. Translating it yields CASSLAFSGGLASYEQYF.